What follows are 2 T cell receptor beta chains derived from one specimen sequenced in a study of identifying expanded T cells in peripheral blood. This table comes from immunoSEQ multiplex PCR, and its TCRdb copy is limited to in-frame clones, with some not included. The sample lists 60,000 to 80,000 clones, 90% occurring once. The sequenced material came from blood. The receptors stem from a person aged 18 to 75 in good health.

V is TRBV15 and J is TRBJ2-1, with D perhaps TRBD1 (5 bases). This CDR3 is built from 14 residues. The V and J ends lost 2 bases and 7 bases respectively, with 12 bases between them. Germline values: CDR1 LNHNV, CDR2 YYDKDF (reference sequence). Written as DNA, the CDR3 is TGTGCCACCAGCAGACAGGGTAATCGGAATGAGCAGTTCTTC. Its protein is CATSRQGNRNEQFF.

CDR3 protein: CATSRDKGGGSSSYEQYF. CDR3 coding DNA: TGTGCCACCAGCAGAGATAAAGGGGGGGGCTCGAGCTCCTACGAGCAGTACTTC. This sequence joins TRBV15 and TRBJ2-5, with a tentative D call TRBD2 (7 bases). The J call may be incorrect, as the DNA end agrees better with TRBJ2-7. Germline V gives CDR1 LNHNV, CDR2 YYDKDF (reference sequence). The CDR3 runs 18 residues.